This TCR beta chain derives from a study of blood T cells in healthy people across ages. Study findings and constraints: TCR beta diversity was tightly associated with the proportion of naive T cells.

A second about 6 to 12 cycle PCR used barcoded and J-beta primers. MiXCR, run by TCRdb on the 5' RACE reads, gives a single entry per CDR3 protein. The sample holds about 650,000 distinct CDR3 sequences, 52% seen once. Details on this clonotype: Its antigen is currently unknown.

The CDR3 has 14 amino acids. Germline V gene lookup returns CDR1 DFQATT and CDR2 SNEGSKA (reference sequence). Trimming took 1 base from V and 8 from J; bases not matched to a gene: 5. Sequencing was performed on blood. The sequence came from a woman of 80 years or more in good health. The V gene is TRBV20-1, the J gene TRBJ1-2; 12 bases agree with TRBD1. The chain's CDR3 is CSARGDRGLQGYTF. The DNA of the CDR3 is TGCAGTGCTAGAGGGGACAGGGGGCTTCAGGGCTACACCTTC.